This T cell receptor (beta chain) is drawn from a study of blood T cell repertoires in COVID-19. Study summary: Researchers got acute and convalescent COVID-19 samples from the United States, Italy and Spain. The cDNA or gDNA used as material had been derived from T cells, B-cell-depleted T cells, or PBMCs.

This CDR3 comprises 15 residues. V lost 0 bases and J 5 bases, leaving 10 bases between the germline ends. Germline values: CDR1 KGHSH, CDR2 LQKENI. The authors' processing: Counts of nucleated cells, estimated from reference gene primer amplification, were obtained. Only in-frame clones appear in the TCRdb table, and some are missing; sequencing was by immunoSEQ multiplex PCR. V, J and clone size derive from that table, while D and trimming were established from the DNA sequence. The table has some 15,000 clones, around 89% seen once. The rearrangement uses TRBV18 and TRBJ2-2, with D perhaps matching TRBD1 (6 bases). The clonotype comes from a human donor in a cohort sampled during active COVID-19. The sample was peripheral blood. CDR3 loop: CASSPPGTRTGELFF. The DNA for the CDR3 is TGTGCCAGCTCACCACCGGGGACACGAACCGGGGAGCTGTTTTTT.